This TCR beta chain emerged from a study of blood T cell repertoires in COVID-19. Across the whole study: Sites across the United States, Italy and Spain contributed samples from acute and convalescent COVID-19. PBMCs, B-cell-depleted T cells, or T cells provided the cDNA or gDNA that made up the material.

Per the authors' pipeline: Researchers report that nucleated cell counts were estimated from reference gene primer amplification. TCRdb's table, derived via immunoSEQ multiplex PCR, lists solely in-frame clones and lacks some. The DNA was the basis for D and trimming; V, J and clone size are from that table. The sample includes 150,000 or so clones, around 72% of them seen just once. The sample was peripheral blood. The sequence came from an elderly woman with acute or convalescent COVID-19.

The CDR3, as DNA: TGTGCCACCATGAATTTAGTGGGACAGCACAACGATCGCTATGGCTACACCTTC. Amino acids: CATMNLVGQHNDRYGYTF. This rearrangement joins TRBV27 to TRBJ1-2; TRBD1 matches at 7 bases. CDR1 MNHEY and CDR2 SMNVEV come from the germline V gene (reference sequence). The CDR3 length is 18 residues. V lost 10 bases and J lost 4; bases outside the gene matches: 24.